One and the same sample provided the 9 T cell receptor beta chains below, sequenced in a study of monozygotic twins with inflammatory bowel disease. Using the 5' RACE reads, TCRdb records one entry per CDR3 protein without DNA. This repertoire comprises some 170,000 distinct CDR3 sequences; its ten largest clones make up about 2.7%. What was sequenced was blood. The receptors were sampled from a human donor with ulcerative colitis or Crohn's disease, or a healthy co-twin of an affected twin (not recorded which).

This sequence joins TRBV6-2 or TRBV6-3 and TRBJ2-7; TCRdb reports TRBD2, a call that lacks DNA to check it against. Germline V lookup: CDR1 MNHEY, CDR2 SVGEGT. The length of the CDR3 is 15 residues. Here the CDR3 reads CASSYSPSATYEQYF.

The chain uses TRBV28 and TRBJ1-5; TCRdb designates TRBD1, a call that cannot be tested without DNA. This CDR3 spans 13 amino acids. Germline V gene sequence: CDR1 MDHEN, CDR2 SYDVKM. The CDR3: CASSLAPNQPQHF.

J is TRBJ2-3 and V is TRBV10-3. Germline CDR1 and CDR2: ENHRY and SYGVKD. CDR3 length: 15 residues. CDR3 sequence: CAISEYTSNTDTQYF.

The rearrangement joins TRBV5-1 to TRBJ2-7; the TRBD1 assignment by TCRdb is unverifiable without DNA. This CDR3 is 14 amino acids long. Germline assignment: CDR1 SGHRS and CDR2 YFSETQ. CDR3 in amino acids: CASSHTPPGYEQYF.

V is TRBV6-5 and J is TRBJ1-2; the D call from TCRdb, TRBD1, cannot be confirmed without DNA. Germline V gives CDR1 MNHEY, CDR2 SVGAGI. CDR3 length: 17 amino acids. The CDR3 sequence is CASSYTKDRSLSEGYTF.

The CDR3 loop reads CSVDARQISTDTQYF. V gene TRBV29-1 combines with J gene TRBJ2-3; without DNA, the TCRdb call of TRBD1 cannot be checked. CDR1 and CDR2 (germline): SQVTM, ANQGSEA. This CDR3 comprises 15 residues.

The chain couples TRBV7-9 to TRBJ2-2; TCRdb outputs TRBD1, but without DNA this stays unchecked. Per the germline V gene, CDR1 is SEHNR and CDR2 is FQNEAQ (reference sequence). The CDR3 is made up of 14 amino acids. CDR3 sequence: CASSGGRGTGELFF. Full variable domain (rest looked up from reference TRBV7-9 and TRBJ2-2): DTGVSQNPRHKITKRGQNVTFRCDPISEHNRLYWYRQTLGQGPEFLTYFQNEAQLEKSRLLSDRFSAERPKGSFSTLEIQRTEQGDSAMYLCASSGGRGTGELFFGEGSRLTVL.

The rearrangement links TRBV7-7 to TRBJ2-5; the TCRdb call, TRBD1, lacks DNA for checking. Germline V gene data show CDR1 as SSHAT and CDR2 as FNYEAQ (reference sequence). This CDR3 contains 15 residues. The CDR3 loop reads CASSLTLQGQETQYF.

The V and J genes are TRBV28 and TRBJ1-1. The V gene's germline CDR1 is MDHEN and CDR2 SYDVKM. This CDR3 contains 13 residues. CDR3 residues: CASSPPSGGEAFF.